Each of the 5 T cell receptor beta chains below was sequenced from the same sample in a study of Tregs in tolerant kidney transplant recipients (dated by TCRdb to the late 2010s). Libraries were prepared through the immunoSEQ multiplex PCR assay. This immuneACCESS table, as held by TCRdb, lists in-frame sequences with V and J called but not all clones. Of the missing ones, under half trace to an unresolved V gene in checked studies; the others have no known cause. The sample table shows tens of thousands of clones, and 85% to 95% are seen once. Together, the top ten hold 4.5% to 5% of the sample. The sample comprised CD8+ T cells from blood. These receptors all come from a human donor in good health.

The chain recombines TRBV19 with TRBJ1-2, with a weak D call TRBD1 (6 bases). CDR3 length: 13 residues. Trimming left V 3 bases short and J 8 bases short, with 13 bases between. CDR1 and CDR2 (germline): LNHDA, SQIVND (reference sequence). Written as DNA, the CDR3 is TGTGCCAGTAGTATTTGGGACAAGGAAGGCTACACCTTC. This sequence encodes CASSIWDKEGYTF.

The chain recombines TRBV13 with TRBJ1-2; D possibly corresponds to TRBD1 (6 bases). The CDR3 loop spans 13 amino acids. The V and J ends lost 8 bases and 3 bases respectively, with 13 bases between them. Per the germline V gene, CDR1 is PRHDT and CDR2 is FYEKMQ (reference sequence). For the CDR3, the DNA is TGTGCCAGCGGAACACAGGGAGACTATGGCTACACCTTC. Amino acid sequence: CASGTQGDYGYTF.

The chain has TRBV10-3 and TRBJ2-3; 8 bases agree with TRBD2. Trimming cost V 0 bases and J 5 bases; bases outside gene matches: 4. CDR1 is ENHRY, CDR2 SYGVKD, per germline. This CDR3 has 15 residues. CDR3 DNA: TGTGCCATCAGTGAGTCGGGGCTAGCGGGAGATACGCAGTATTTT. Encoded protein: CAISESGLAGDTQYF.

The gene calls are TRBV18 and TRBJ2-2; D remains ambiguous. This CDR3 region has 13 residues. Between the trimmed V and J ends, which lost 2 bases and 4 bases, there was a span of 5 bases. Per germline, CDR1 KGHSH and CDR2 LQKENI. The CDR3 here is CASSPGPTGELFF. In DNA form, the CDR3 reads TGTGCCAGCTCACCAGGACCCACCGGGGAGCTGTTTTTT.

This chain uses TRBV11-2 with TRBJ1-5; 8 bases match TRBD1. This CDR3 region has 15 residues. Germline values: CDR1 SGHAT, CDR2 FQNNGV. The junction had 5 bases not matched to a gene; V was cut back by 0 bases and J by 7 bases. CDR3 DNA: TGTGCCAGCAGCTTAGAGGCAGGGGGCAGGCAGCCCCAGCATTTT. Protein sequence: CASSLEAGGRQPQHF.